This TCR beta chain was captured by sequencing in a study of shared clonotypes between healthy human individuals. About the research overall: Those who served as donors were a couple of women and three men between the ages of 18 and 49.

Germline loops: CDR1 SGHVS, CDR2 FNYEAQ. The ends lost 2 bases at V and 8 bases at J; junction bases unmatched: 2. The length of the CDR3 is 13 residues. In this sample, this clone turned up many times. The assay was carried out at the deep level. Assay: immunoSEQ multiplex PCR; the TCRdb copy retains only in-frame clones and omits some. The sample holds about a million clones, approximately 77% seen once. The sequencing input was memory CD4+ T cells from PBMCs. Subset meaning: CD45RA-negative fraction. The clonotype comes from a man between 18 and 29 years old in good health. Some clones in this sample may be carry-over from other donors' samples. The V call is TRBV7-6, the J call TRBJ2-1, with TRBD1 matching over 8 bases. The CDR3 DNA sequence: TGTGCCAGCAGCTTAAAACAGGGGGATGAGCAGTTCTTC. Encoded protein: CASSLKQGDEQFF.